This T cell receptor beta chain is from a study of T-cell reconstitution after alpha-beta-depleted transplantation in children. This clonotype was recorded many times. The authors prepared the TCRbeta library with unique molecular identifiers. TCRdb recomputed calls from the PCR reads with MiXCR, one row per CDR3 protein. This sample has 190,000 or so distinct CDR3 sequences, with approximately 6.8% found just once. This CDR3 contains 15 residues. The V gene lost 4 bases and the J gene lost 4 bases, with 16 bases spanning the gap. Source: PBMCs from the stem cell graft donor, taken from the stem cell graft. J is TRBJ1-2 and V is TRBV12-3 or TRBV12-4; D unclear. This receptor was taken from a human donor who donated a stem cell graft to a child with Wiskott-Aldrich syndrome. The CDR3 sequence: CASSSFLQASYGYTF. CDR3 in DNA: TGTGCCAGCAGTTCGTTCTTACAAGCTAGCTATGGCTACACCTTC.